This is a list of T cell receptor beta chains from one sample in a study of blood T cell repertoires in COVID-19. TCRdb keeps only in-frame clones here, not all; method: immunoSEQ multiplex PCR. The data hold approximately 24,000 clones, with around 93% observed a single time. The material sequenced was peripheral blood. Source of these receptors: a human donor in a cohort sampled during active COVID-19. CDR3s include the opening cysteine and the closing phenylalanine or tryptophan. Fields, in order: V gene, J gene, CDR3 protein.

v_call: TRBV11-3; j_call: TRBJ1-2; cdr3_aa: CASSARGQSGYTF
v_call: TRBV5-6; j_call: TRBJ1-4; cdr3_aa: CASSLFTGGGEKLFF
v_call: TRBV2; j_call: TRBJ1-5; cdr3_aa: CASRVQGAGQPQHF
v_call: TRBV4-2; j_call: TRBJ1-3; cdr3_aa: CASSQAQGYGNTIYF
v_call: TRBV27; j_call: TRBJ2-4; cdr3_aa: CASSLDRYLWYF
v_call: TRBV13; j_call: TRBJ1-5; cdr3_aa: CASSRRTPTSNQPQHF
v_call: TRBV12-3/TRBV12-4; j_call: TRBJ2-5; cdr3_aa: CASSFRQETQYF
v_call: TRBV10-3; j_call: TRBJ2-7; cdr3_aa: CAIRDFSYEQYF
v_call: TRBV11-3; j_call: TRBJ2-1; cdr3_aa: CASSPPASGIDEQFF
v_call: TRBV5-1; j_call: TRBJ1-1; cdr3_aa: CASSFAGVNTEAFF
v_call: TRBV4-3; j_call: TRBJ2-2; cdr3_aa: CASSQEQGGNRELFF
v_call: TRBV7-7; j_call: TRBJ1-3; cdr3_aa: CASSQTLSLSGNTIYF
v_call: TRBV27; j_call: TRBJ1-5; cdr3_aa: CASSLGPGGTPQHF
v_call: TRBV28; j_call: TRBJ1-5; cdr3_aa: CASSFRGLGNQPQHF
v_call: TRBV24-1; j_call: TRBJ2-1; cdr3_aa: CATSGGAGDNEQFF
v_call: TRBV29-1; j_call: TRBJ1-2; cdr3_aa: CSVGTGGLSYTF
v_call: TRBV24-1; j_call: TRBJ2-1; cdr3_aa: CATSVPVGGVNEQFF
v_call: TRBV12-3/TRBV12-4; j_call: TRBJ2-5; cdr3_aa: CASSLYGGETQYF
v_call: TRBV4-1; j_call: TRBJ1-1; cdr3_aa: CASSQLPGQGPPEAFF
v_call: TRBV12-3/TRBV12-4; j_call: TRBJ1-2; cdr3_aa: CASSPIQGQGYTF
v_call: TRBV4-3; j_call: TRBJ1-4; cdr3_aa: CASSRGQGENEKLFF
v_call: TRBV4-2; j_call: TRBJ1-6; cdr3_aa: CASSQLPSSYNSPLHF
v_call: TRBV19; j_call: TRBJ2-5; cdr3_aa: CASSILSQETQYF
v_call: TRBV29-1; j_call: TRBJ1-2; cdr3_aa: CSVESGGRGTGYTF
v_call: TRBV6-1; j_call: TRBJ1-2; cdr3_aa: CASSEIGGGGYGYTF
v_call: TRBV9; j_call: TRBJ1-1; cdr3_aa: CASGDRAGTEAFF
v_call: TRBV5-8; j_call: TRBJ2-7; cdr3_aa: CASSLTGRGSHEQYF
v_call: TRBV11-1; j_call: TRBJ2-4; cdr3_aa: CASSIAGAPKNIQYF
v_call: TRBV7-3; j_call: TRBJ2-3; cdr3_aa: CASSSLGSRGTDTQYF
v_call: TRBV28; j_call: TRBJ2-5; cdr3_aa: CASTRTGGAETQYF
v_call: TRBV11-3; j_call: TRBJ2-1; cdr3_aa: CASSFSNEQFF
v_call: TRBV10-1; j_call: TRBJ2-2; cdr3_aa: CASSESRAGINTGELFF
v_call: TRBV9; j_call: TRBJ2-5; cdr3_aa: CASSVGPQETQYF
v_call: TRBV7-8; j_call: TRBJ1-2; cdr3_aa: CASVPAGNYGYTF
v_call: TRBV7-2; j_call: TRBJ1-5; cdr3_aa: CASSFKGPQPQHF
v_call: TRBV3-1/TRBV3-2; j_call: TRBJ1-3; cdr3_aa: CASRQVQGNTIYF
v_call: TRBV2; j_call: TRBJ2-7; cdr3_aa: CASSEPGQGGYEQYF
v_call: TRBV10-3; j_call: TRBJ2-3; cdr3_aa: CAISQLAGTDTQYF
v_call: TRBV20-1; j_call: TRBJ1-5; cdr3_aa: CSARAPGTQHF
v_call: TRBV27; j_call: TRBJ1-6; cdr3_aa: CASRPGQGFGTLHF
v_call: TRBV5-4; j_call: TRBJ2-7; cdr3_aa: CASSLPGTYEQYF
v_call: TRBV5-5; j_call: TRBJ2-7; cdr3_aa: CASSSGALDEQYF
v_call: TRBV7-7; j_call: TRBJ1-2; cdr3_aa: CASSFRLGTGTYEPYGYTF